This entry lists 17 T cell receptor beta chains sequenced from one sample in a study of human T cells and chemical hapten exposure. Time point meaning: pre-sensitization, week 0. Treatment given: therapeutic diphenylcyclopropenone sensitization with weekly scalp DPC. MiXCR, applied by TCRdb to the RACE reads, yields one record per CDR3 protein. The table lists 250,000 or so distinct CDR3 sequences, over 7.5% of them singletons, with more than 0.95% in the top ten. The starting material was whole blood, obtained in connection with sensitization to the hapten diphenylcyclopropenone (DPC). Receptors were obtained from a man aged 18 to 29 with alopecia areata. Some clones in this sample may be carry-over from other donors' samples.

In its sample, this clonotype was seen a few times. Possible read error: a much larger clone is one base away. V and J are TRBV4-3 and TRBJ2-3; TRBD1 matches at 10 bases. This CDR3 contains 17 residues. With V trimmed by 0 bases and J by 0 bases, 3 bases remained unmatched. Germline lookup yields CDR1 LGHNA and CDR2 YSLEER. CDR3 sequence reads: CASSQERDRGSTDTQYF. The DNA for the CDR3 is TGCGCCAGCAGCCAAGAGCGGGACAGGGGAAGCACAGATACGCAGTATTTT.

The J gene is TRBJ2-1, the V gene TRBV12-3 or TRBV12-4, with 7 nucleotides matching TRBD2. V lost 2 bases and J lost 5; bases outside the gene matches: 6. The CDR3 runs to 15 residues. The CDR3 region has the DNA TGTGCCAGCAGTTTAAGAGCGGGGCCCGACAATGAGCAGTTCTTC. Its translation: CASSLRAGPDNEQFF.

This chain joins TRBV20-1 and TRBJ2-7; 10 nucleotides align to TRBD1. V lost 5 bases, J lost 0 bases, and 7 bases stayed unmatched. The CDR3 contains 15 residues. Germline V gives CDR1 DFQATT, CDR2 SNEGSKA (reference sequence). DNA of the CDR3: TGCAGTGCTCCCGGGACAGGGGTTAGCTCCTACGAGCAGTACTTC. Translating it yields CSAPGTGVSSYEQYF.

This clonotype was seen more than once but under ten times. CDR3 residues: CASSPEVRSEAFF. The CDR3 nucleotides are TGTGCCAGCAGCCCCGAGGTGAGGTCTGAAGCTTTCTTT. The genes are TRBV7-9 and TRBJ1-1; D remains ambiguous. Germline V CDR1 and CDR2: SEHNR, FQNEAQ (reference sequence). This CDR3 contains 13 residues. Trimming took off 5 bases at V and 6 bases at J, with 13 bases between the two ends.

This clonotype was observed a handful of times. The chain recombines TRBV6-5 with TRBJ2-2; D call uncertain. V lost 5 bases to trimming and J lost 5 bases, with 21 bases between them. The germline V gene encodes CDR1 MNHEY and CDR2 SVGAGI. This CDR3 has 17 residues. The CDR3 here is CASSPRPAYRATGELFF. For the CDR3, the DNA is TGTGCCAGCAGTCCCAGACCGGCTTATAGGGCGACCGGGGAGCTGTTTTTT.

The table lists this clonotype with many counts. The chain recombines TRBV7-8 with TRBJ1-1; D is unclear. The germline V and J ends were trimmed by 4 bases and 3 bases, with 12 bases remaining between them. Germline V gives CDR1 SGHVS, CDR2 FQNEAQ. The CDR3 is made up of 14 amino acids. CDR3 DNA: TGTGCCAGCAGCTACTCTCACGGAGACACTGAAGCTTTCTTT. Translating it yields CASSYSHGDTEAFF.

This clonotype has at least ten counts. The chain uses TRBV5-1 and TRBJ2-1; the match to TRBD2 covers 9 bases. Germline lookup yields CDR1 SGHRS and CDR2 YFSETQ. The junction had 8 bases not matched to a gene; V was cut back by 4 bases and J by 6 bases. This CDR3 region has 15 residues. The chain's CDR3 is CASSRQRGVANEQFF. CDR3 in DNA: TGCGCCAGCAGCCGGCAGCGGGGGGTCGCCAATGAGCAGTTCTTC. Based on the CDR3 plus reference TRBV5-1 and TRBJ2-1, the full variable domain is KAGVTQTPRYLIKTRGQQVTLSCSPISGHRSVSWYQQTPGQGLQFLFEYFSETQRNKGNFPGRFSGRQFSNSRSEMNVSTLELGDSALYLCASSRQRGVANEQFFGPGTRLTVL.

This chain links TRBV10-3 with TRBJ1-2; 12 bases fit TRBD1. Per germline, CDR1 ENHRY and CDR2 SYGVKD. V shed 2 bases and J 8 bases; nucleotides not matched to a gene: 3. The CDR3 length is 14 residues. CDR3 sequence reads: CAISEGTGGAGYTF. CDR3 nucleotides: TGTGCCATCAGTGAGGGGACAGGGGGCGCCGGCTACACCTTC.

This chain joins TRBV2 and TRBJ1-1; TRBD1 aligns across 7 bases. V lost 1 base to trimming and J lost 10 bases; unmatched junction nucleotides: 9. CDR1 SNHLY and CDR2 FYNNEI come from the germline V gene. CDR3 length: 14 residues. The CDR3 region has the DNA TGTGCCAGCAGTGAAGTGTGGACAGGACTCCGAGCTTTCTTT. Translated, it gives CASSEVWTGLRAFF. Combining the CDR3 with reference TRBV2 and TRBJ1-1 gives the whole variable domain EPEVTQTPSHQVTQMGQEVILRCVPISNHLYFYWYRQILGQKVEFLVSFYNNEISEKSEIFDDQFSVERPDGSNFTLKIRSTKLEDSAMYFCASSEVWTGLRAFFGQGTRLTVV.

V gene TRBV4-2 combines with J gene TRBJ2-1; either TRBD1 or TRBD2 may fit D (5 bases each). Trimming took off 0 bases at V and 12 bases at J, with 15 bases between the two ends. CDR3 length: 14 residues. Germline V gene sequence: CDR1 LGHNA, CDR2 YNFKEQ. As DNA, the CDR3 is TGTGCCAGCAGCCAAGATAACATTGAGGGGACGCAGTTCTTC. Residues: CASSQDNIEGTQFF.

This clonotype was found many times. The chain is built from TRBV10-2 and TRBJ2-7, with D tentatively TRBD1 (5 bases). The germline V gene encodes CDR1 WSHSY and CDR2 SAAADI. V shed 6 bases and J shed 3 bases, with 9 bases lying between them. CDR3 length: 12 residues. This chain's CDR3 is CASSRVVYEQYF. Here the CDR3 DNA reads TGCGCCAGCAGCAGGGTAGTCTACGAGCAGTACTTC.

This clonotype was seen more than once but under ten times. The V call is TRBV9, the J call TRBJ2-3, with TRBD2 matching 11 bases. The CDR3 spans 16 residues. Germline-derived CDR1 and CDR2 are SGDLS and YYNGEE. Losses at the gene ends were 4 bases for V and 2 bases for J; bases not matched to a gene: 6. The CDR3 region is CASSSRLAGYTDTQYF. Written as DNA, the CDR3 is TGTGCCAGCAGCTCTCGACTAGCGGGGTACACAGATACGCAGTATTTT.

This chain uses TRBV10-3 with TRBJ1-1; 9 positions agree with TRBD1. The CDR3 contains 14 residues. Germline V gene lookup returns CDR1 ENHRY and CDR2 SYGVKD. J was trimmed by 12 bases and V by 3 bases; bases with no gene match: 11. CDR3 nucleotides: TGTGCCATCAGTGAACCTAACAGGGGGCTGTGGACTTTCTTT. Its protein is CAISEPNRGLWTFF.

V is TRBV20-1 and J is TRBJ2-2; tentative D call: TRBD2 (7 bases). The CDR3 has 14 residues. The germline V gene has CDR1 DFQATT and CDR2 SNEGSKA (reference sequence). V was shortened by 6 bases and J by 5 bases, with 16 bases between the two germline ends. The CDR3 here is CSAHPGGPTGELFF. CDR3 DNA: TGCAGTGCCCACCCCGGGGGGCCAACCGGGGAGCTGTTTTTT.

This clonotype was counted a few times. The rearrangement uses TRBV7-9 and TRBJ2-6, with D hard to call. Germline V gene sequence: CDR1 SEHNR, CDR2 FQNEAQ (reference sequence). V lost 3 bases and J 0 bases, leaving 6 bases between the germline ends. The CDR3 runs to 15 residues. In DNA form, the CDR3 reads TGTGCCAGCAGCTTTTGGGGCTCTGGGGCCAACGTCCTGACTTTC. It yields the protein CASSFWGSGANVLTF.

This clonotype was counted between two and nine times. Here the CDR3 DNA reads TGTGCCAGCAGCTTGGGACAGGGTAACAATGAGCAGTTCTTC. Amino acid sequence: CASSLGQGNNEQFF. The chain is built from TRBV7-9 and TRBJ2-1; 9 bases align to TRBD1. J was trimmed by 5 bases and V by 3 bases; bases with no gene match: 2. Germline-derived CDR1 and CDR2 are SEHNR and FQNEAQ (reference sequence). This CDR3 contains 14 residues. The variable domain in full, with the rest retrieved from reference TRBV7-9 and TRBJ2-1, is DTGVSQNPRHKITKRGQNVTFRCDPISEHNRLYWYRQTLGQGPEFLTYFQNEAQLEKSRLLSDRFSAERPKGSFSTLEIQRTEQGDSAMYLCASSLGQGNNEQFFGPGTRLTVL.

This clonotype has a handful of counts. The rearrangement joins TRBV2 to TRBJ2-5; D unresolved. The CDR3 totals 11 residues. The germline V gene has CDR1 SNHLY and CDR2 FYNNEI. Trimming cost V 10 bases and J 3 bases, with 9 bases left between them. CDR3 region: CAIQTEETQYF. The CDR3 nucleotides read TGTGCCATCCAGACCGAAGAGACCCAGTACTTC.